These 18 T cell receptor beta chains share one sample of origin, sequenced in a study of shared clonotypes between healthy human individuals (dated by TCRdb to 2018 to 2021). Libraries were constructed by the immunoSEQ multiplex PCR assay. TCRdb stores this immuneACCESS table with in-frame sequences only. Part of the clones is absent; in the studies checked, under half of the shortfall reflects unresolved V genes, and no reason is known for the rest. Counted in this sample were approximately 2,000,000 clones; about 90% of them appeared once. In total, the top ten clones hold 0.37% of the sample. The specimen was naive CD4+ T cells from PBMCs. What the cell subset or site label conveys for this sample: CD45RA+ positively selected. Every receptor here comes from a man younger than 30 in good health. Some clones in this sample may be carry-over from other donors' samples.

The chain couples TRBV28 to TRBJ1-3; 10 positions agree with TRBD1. From germline, CDR1 is MDHEN and CDR2 SYDVKM. The ends lost 11 bases at V and 4 bases at J; junction bases unmatched: 11. CDR3 length: 15 amino acids. The DNA of the CDR3 is TGTGCCGCAGCGGGAGACAGGGGGCTAGGAAACACCATATATTTT. This gives the protein CAAAGDRGLGNTIYF.

V gene TRBV28 combines with J gene TRBJ2-3; D is unresolved. Germline V gene sequence: CDR1 MDHEN, CDR2 SYDVKM. V dropped 3 bases and J dropped 5 bases, with 15 bases sitting between them. The CDR3 spans 15 residues. CDR3 sequence reads: CASSFADGLRDTQYF. CDR3 coding DNA: TGTGCCAGCAGTTTCGCGGACGGGTTGAGAGATACGCAGTATTTT.

This rearrangement joins TRBV28 to TRBJ2-3, with TRBD2 identical over 14 bases. CDR3 size: 15 residues. In germline, CDR1 is MDHEN, CDR2 SYDVKM. V shed 6 bases and J 7 bases; nucleotides not matched to a gene: 6. The CDR3 loop reads CASRTGTSGRNTQYF. In DNA, the CDR3 is TGTGCCAGCAGGACCGGGACTAGCGGGAGAAATACGCAGTATTTT. Using reference TRBV28 and TRBJ2-3 for the parts outside the CDR3, the full variable domain is DVKVTQSSRYLVKRTGEKVFLECVQDMDHENMFWYRQDPGLGLRLIYFSYDVKMKEKGDIPEGYSVSREKKERFSLILESASTNQTSMYLCASRTGTSGRNTQYFGPGTRLTVL.

The V and J genes are TRBV4-2 and TRBJ2-5; TRBD2 aligns across 10 bases. V lost 5 bases to trimming and J lost 3 bases; unmatched junction nucleotides: 0. Germline CDR1 LGHNA, CDR2 YNFKEQ. The length of the CDR3 is 13 residues. CDR3 nucleotides: TGTGCCAGCAGCGGACTAGCGGAAGAGACCCAGTACTTC. Amino acids: CASSGLAEETQYF.

With regard to this clone: The sample carries other DNA sequences with the same CDR3. The rearrangement uses TRBV7-2 and TRBJ2-3; TRBD2 matches 8 bases. The CDR3 spans 14 residues. Germline V CDR1 and CDR2: SGHTA, FQGNSA. With V trimmed by 3 bases and J by 6 bases, 5 bases remained unmatched. The CDR3 loop is CASSLGLGGDTQYF. The CDR3 bases are TGTGCCAGCAGCTTGGGACTAGGAGGGGATACGCAGTATTTT.

This chain uses TRBV7-3 with TRBJ1-2; TRBD1 aligns across 10 bases. Germline CDR1 is SGHTA and CDR2 is FQGTGA. CDR3 length: 18 amino acids. After removal of 1 base from V and 6 bases from J, the junction contained 14 bases not matched to a gene. CDR3 protein: CASSLSSDRGREKHGYTF. In nucleotides, the CDR3 is TGTGCCAGCAGCTTAAGTTCAGACAGGGGGCGCGAAAAGCATGGCTACACCTTC.

For the CDR3, the DNA is TGTGCCTGGAGTCGGCGCAGAAGAAACACCGGGGAGCTGTTTTTT. Translating it yields CAWSRRRRNTGELFF. This chain joins TRBV30 and TRBJ2-2; D not certain. Germline V gene sequence: CDR1 GTSNPN, CDR2 SVGIG (reference sequence). V was trimmed by 2 bases and J by 2 bases, leaving 12 bases between them. CDR3 length: 15 residues.

This chain links TRBV5-1 with TRBJ2-7, with 10 bases aligning to TRBD1. The germline gives CDR1 SGHRS, CDR2 YFSETQ. After removal of 4 bases from V and 6 bases from J, the junction contained 7 bases not matched to a gene. The CDR3 contains 14 residues. The CDR3 spells CASSGGTGVLEQYF. The CDR3 nucleotides are TGCGCCAGCAGCGGAGGGACAGGGGTTCTCGAGCAGTACTTC.

The chain links TRBV6-5 to TRBJ1-2; tentative D call: TRBD1 (5 bases). This CDR3 is built from 13 residues. Trimming took off 2 bases at V and 3 bases at J, with 7 bases between the two ends. The germline gives CDR1 MNHEY, CDR2 SVGAGI. CDR3 region: CASSYRDHYGYTF. The CDR3 DNA follows: TGTGCCAGCAGTTACAGGGACCACTATGGCTACACCTTC.

J is TRBJ1-1 and V is TRBV28; 10 bases match TRBD1. The germline CDR1 and CDR2 sequences are MDHEN and SYDVKM. The CDR3 sequence is 13 residues long. The junction had 3 bases not matched to a gene; V was cut back by 5 bases and J by 6 bases. The CDR3 DNA sequence: TGTGCCAGCAGTGTAGGACAGGGGGCTGAAGCTTTCTTT. Translation gives CASSVGQGAEAFF.

The genes are TRBV5-8 and TRBJ2-3; 10 bases line up with TRBD2. This CDR3 spans 14 amino acids. The V gene's germline CDR1 is SGHTS and CDR2 YDEGEE. J gave up 1 base and V 4 bases, and 0 bases lay outside the gene matches. The CDR3 region is CASSSGRGTDTQYF. Here the CDR3 DNA reads TGTGCCAGCAGCAGCGGGAGGGGCACAGATACGCAGTATTTT.

This clone was observed once. The rearrangement uses TRBV7-9 and TRBJ2-5; possible D gene TRBD2, 5 bases. Germline V gene sequence: CDR1 SEHNR, CDR2 FQNEAQ (reference sequence). V dropped 3 bases and J dropped 6 bases, with 11 bases sitting between them. The CDR3 is 13 residues long. CDR3 protein: CASSFGESQTQYF. CDR3 in DNA: TGTGCCAGCAGCTTTGGGGAGTCGCAGACCCAGTACTTC.

V and J are TRBV5-1 and TRBJ2-1, with D perhaps TRBD2 (5 bases). The CDR3 is 15 amino acids. Germline lookup yields CDR1 SGHRS and CDR2 YFSETQ. Between the trimmed V and J ends, which lost 0 bases and 4 bases, there was a span of 11 bases. CDR3 region: CASSLGGRWYNEQFF. CDR3 in DNA: TGCGCCAGCAGCTTGGGTGGGAGATGGTACAATGAGCAGTTCTTC.

This chain links TRBV29-1 with TRBJ2-7; the D call may be TRBD1 or TRBD2 (6 bases each). CDR3 size: 14 residues. Trimming cost V 5 bases and J 4 bases, with 18 bases left between them. Looked up from germline, CDR1 is SQVTM and CDR2 is ANQGSEA. In nucleotides, the CDR3 is TGCAGCGTTCCCGACCCCGGGGGCGGATACGAGCAGTACTTC. The encoded protein is CSVPDPGGGYEQYF.

The V gene is TRBV7-9, the J gene TRBJ2-2; D possibly matches TRBD1 or TRBD2 (7 bases each). CDR1 and CDR2 from the germline V gene are SEHNR and FQNEAQ (reference sequence). Trimming took off 4 bases at V and 7 bases at J, with 19 bases between the two ends. The length of the CDR3 is 16 residues. DNA for the CDR3: TGTGCCAGCAGCTCCGTCGGGGGGACAGTCATCGGGGAGCTGTTTTTT. Encoded protein: CASSSVGGTVIGELFF.

In this sample, this clone turned up once. The V and J genes are TRBV2 and TRBJ2-7; D possibly matches TRBD1 or TRBD2 (5 bases each). Looked up from germline, CDR1 is SNHLY and CDR2 is FYNNEI. Trimming removed 6 bases from V and 3 bases from J, with 15 bases in between. CDR3 length: 14 amino acids. CDR3 in DNA: TGTGCCAGCAGGGCCGGGACGGTGATCTACGAGCAGTACTTC. Translated: CASRAGTVIYEQYF.

The CDR3: CASSVRGVGTGLAKNIQYF. The CDR3 bases are TGTGCCAGCAGTGTTCGGGGAGTGGGGACGGGTTTAGCCAAAAACATTCAGTACTTC. The rearrangement joins TRBV2 to TRBJ2-4, with D possibly being TRBD1 or TRBD2 (5 bases each). V dropped 4 bases and J dropped 0 bases, with 22 bases sitting between them. Germline V gene lookup returns CDR1 SNHLY and CDR2 FYNNEI. The CDR3 sequence is 19 residues long.

The chain uses TRBV12-5 and TRBJ1-3; tentatively, D is TRBD1 (6 bases). V lost 1 base to trimming and J lost 0 bases, with 13 bases between them. The CDR3 covers 17 residues. Germline lookup yields CDR1 LGHNT and CDR2 FRNRAP. The CDR3 here is CASGLEQGMSSGNTIYF. In nucleotides, the CDR3 is TGTGCTAGTGGTTTGGAACAGGGTATGAGCTCTGGAAACACCATATATTTT.